This passage covers 12 T cell receptor beta chains from one sample sequenced in a study of blood T cell repertoires in COVID-19. The repertoire was sequenced with immunoSEQ multiplex PCR; TCRdb's copy has only in-frame clones and lacks some. The top ten clones hold 6.9% of a sample with a few hundred thousand clones, approximately 88% of them seen once. The sequencing sample was made of peripheral blood. These TCRs come from a woman aged 30 to 39 who had recovered from COVID-19.

The V gene is TRBV18, the J gene TRBJ1-4; no firm D call. V was shortened by 4 bases and J by 4 bases, with 7 bases between the two germline ends. CDR1 and CDR2 from the germline V gene are KGHSH and LQKENI. This CDR3 is 13 amino acids long. The CDR3 DNA follows: TGTGCCAGCTCACGAGGGAGTAATGAAAAACTGTTTTTT. Residues: CASSRGSNEKLFF.

This chain links TRBV7-9 with TRBJ1-6; D is unresolved. V lost 1 base, J lost 6 bases, and 7 bases lay in between. The CDR3 is 14 residues long. In germline, CDR1 is SEHNR, CDR2 FQNEAQ (reference sequence). This CDR3 is CASSLVQANSPLHF. The CDR3, as DNA: TGTGCCAGCAGCTTAGTTCAGGCTAATTCACCCCTCCACTTT.

The V call is TRBV5-4, the J call TRBJ2-1, with 8 bases identical to TRBD2. Germline V gene sequence: CDR1 SGHNT, CDR2 YYREEE (reference sequence). This CDR3 comprises 13 residues. After removal of 3 bases from V and 15 bases from J, the junction contained 11 bases not matched to a gene. CDR3 sequence reads: CASSSGGALDRFF. CDR3 DNA sequence: TGTGCCAGCAGCTCGGGGGGGGCCTTAGATCGGTTCTTC.

V and J are TRBV11-3 and TRBJ2-5; TRBD1 matches 8 bases. The CDR3 totals 17 residues. The germline gives CDR1 SGHNT, CDR2 YENEEA. The V segment lost 3 bases and the J segment 3 bases; nucleotides outside the gene matches: 12. The DNA for the CDR3 is TGTGCCAGCAGCTTGGGATCCGGGACAGGAGTTAAAGAGACCCAGTACTTC. Translating it yields CASSLGSGTGVKETQYF.

V is TRBV5-5 and J is TRBJ1-3; no firm D call. The ends were cut back, 3 bases at V and 8 bases at J, with 6 bases in the middle. The CDR3 extends over 11 amino acids. Germline V gives CDR1 SGHKS, CDR2 YYEKEE (reference sequence). CDR3 in amino acids: CASSWRDTIYF. CDR3 coding DNA: TGTGCCAGCAGCTGGAGGGACACCATATATTTT.

The rearrangement uses TRBV5-5 and TRBJ1-5, with 9 bases identical to TRBD1. Per germline, CDR1 SGHKS and CDR2 YYEKEE (reference sequence). The CDR3 covers 15 residues. V dropped 4 bases and J dropped 5; count of bases not matched to a gene: 7. CDR3 coding DNA: TGTGCCAGCAGCCCCCTGTGGACAGGGGATCAGCCCCAGCATTTT. Protein product: CASSPLWTGDQPQHF.

The rearrangement uses TRBV6-2 or TRBV6-3 and TRBJ1-2; 7 nucleotides line up with TRBD1. In germline, CDR1 is MNHEY, CDR2 SVGEGT. J was trimmed by 2 bases and V by 2 bases; bases with no gene match: 2. The CDR3 loop spans 14 amino acids. This CDR3 is CASSYRGRNYGYTF. Written as DNA, the CDR3 is TGTGCCAGCAGTTACAGGGGGCGAAACTATGGCTACACCTTC.

This rearrangement joins TRBV5-5 to TRBJ2-3; weak D call: TRBD1 (6 bases). Trimming shortened V by 1 base and J by 1 base, and 16 bases separated the two germline ends. CDR1 and CDR2 from the germline V gene are SGHKS and YYEKEE (reference sequence). The CDR3 contains 17 residues. The chain's CDR3 is CASSLIGGGSRTDTQYF. CDR3 DNA: TGTGCCAGCAGCTTGATTGGGGGCGGCAGTCGCACAGATACGCAGTATTTT.

With respect to this clone: This same CDR3 is encoded by further DNA sequences in the sample. The chain is built from TRBV5-1 and TRBJ2-3, with D possibly TRBD1 on 6 matching bases. The V end was cut by 3 bases, the J end by 0 bases, with 8 bases between. The CDR3 length is 14 residues. CDR1 is SGHRS and CDR2 is YFSETQ in the germline V gene. This chain's CDR3 is CASSSGQSTDTQYF. CDR3 sequence (DNA): TGCGCCAGCAGCTCTGGACAGAGCACAGATACGCAGTATTTT.

This chain links TRBV12-3 or TRBV12-4 with TRBJ2-5; D may be TRBD2 (6 bases). V was cut by 2 bases and J by 7 bases, with 11 bases left in between. The CDR3 spans 13 residues. The CDR3 sequence is CASSLHGGGTQYF. CDR3 DNA sequence: TGTGCCAGCAGTTTACACGGGGGAGGGACCCAGTACTTC.

The rearrangement links TRBV5-6 to TRBJ1-2; D not certain. Germline V gene data show CDR1 as SGHDT and CDR2 as YYEEEE. This CDR3 comprises 12 residues. Trimming shortened V by 4 bases and J by 3 bases, and 7 bases separated the two germline ends. CDR3 sequence (DNA): TGTGCCAGCAGCCGCCAGGACTATGGCTACACCTTC. Translated: CASSRQDYGYTF.

V usage is TRBV5-5 and J usage is TRBJ1-1; no reliable D call. This CDR3 has 14 amino acids. V was shortened by 0 bases and J by 0 bases, with 6 bases between the two germline ends. Looked up from germline, CDR1 is SGHKS and CDR2 is YYEKEE (reference sequence). The CDR3 sequence is CASSLGTVNTEAFF. The CDR3, as DNA: TGTGCCAGCAGCTTGGGAACGGTGAACACTGAAGCTTTCTTT.